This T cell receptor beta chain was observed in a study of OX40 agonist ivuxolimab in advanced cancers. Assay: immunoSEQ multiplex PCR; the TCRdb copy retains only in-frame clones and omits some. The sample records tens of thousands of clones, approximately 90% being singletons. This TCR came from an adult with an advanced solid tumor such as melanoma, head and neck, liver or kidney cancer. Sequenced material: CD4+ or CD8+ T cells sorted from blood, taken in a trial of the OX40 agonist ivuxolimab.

The CDR3 coding sequence is TGTGCCAGCAGCTTGGGGACTAGCGGCAATGAGCAGTTCTTC. Encoded protein: CASSLGTSGNEQFF. The chain uses TRBV7-2 and TRBJ2-1; 11 bases are shared with TRBD2. V shed 3 bases, J shed 6 bases, and the junction held 1 base outside the gene matches. The CDR3 length is 14 residues. In germline, CDR1 is SGHTA, CDR2 FQGNSA.